Below, 10 T cell receptor beta chains from the same sample are listed, as sequenced in a study of T cell responses to AZD1222 COVID-19 vaccine. Using immunoSEQ multiplex PCR, the repertoire was profiled, and TCRdb retains in-frame clones only, with some absent. There are 140,000 to 150,000 clones in the sample; approximately 92% occur only once, and roughly 3.4% lies in the top ten. The source material was peripheral blood, sampled 28 days after the second AZD1222 dose. Source of these receptors: an adult who received the AZD1222 COVID-19 vaccine.

The table lists this clone with a count of one. The chain recombines TRBV9 with TRBJ1-2; 7 bases line up with TRBD1. Germline CDR1 reads SGDLS; CDR2 reads YYNGEE. This CDR3 spans 15 amino acids. Trimming removed 3 bases from V and 0 bases from J; junction bases left unmatched: 5. The CDR3 DNA reads as TGTGCCAGCAGCGCACAGGGGCTTGCTAACTATGGCTACACCTTC. Its protein product is CASSAQGLANYGYTF.

V is TRBV7-2 and J is TRBJ1-1, with a weak D call TRBD1 (5 bases). Trimming stripped 5 bases from V and 1 base from J, with 14 bases between. The CDR3 totals 15 residues. CDR1 and CDR2 from the germline V gene are SGHTA and FQGNSA. The CDR3 DNA reads TGTGCCAGCAGCACCGTTGCAGGGAGGAACACTGAAGCTTTCTTT. Translation gives CASSTVAGRNTEAFF.

The chain uses TRBV27 and TRBJ2-7, with D maybe TRBD1 (5 bases). The CDR3 runs to 14 residues. V gave up 8 bases and J gave up 5 bases, with 19 bases separating them. Per germline, CDR1 MNHEY and CDR2 SMNVEV (reference sequence). The chain's CDR3 is CASRVSWGHDEQYF. CDR3 bases: TGTGCCAGCCGGGTTTCGTGGGGCCACGACGAGCAGTACTTC.

The V call is TRBV14, the J call TRBJ2-5, with D perhaps TRBD1 (6 bases). Trimming shortened V by 1 base and J by 3 bases, and 12 bases separated the two germline ends. Per germline, CDR1 SGHDN and CDR2 FVKESK. This CDR3 contains 15 residues. The CDR3 DNA follows: TGTGCCAGCAGCCAAGCTAGTAGGGGGAAAGAGACCCAGTACTTC. Translating it yields CASSQASRGKETQYF.

The chain couples TRBV7-2 to TRBJ2-7; no clear D gene. The ends were cut back, 0 bases at V and 6 bases at J, with 9 bases in the middle. The CDR3 spans 13 residues. Germline CDR1 is SGHTA and CDR2 is FQGNSA. This CDR3 is CASSLALGGEQYF. CDR3 nucleotides: TGTGCCAGCAGCTTAGCGCTGGGTGGCGAGCAGTACTTC.

The rearrangement joins TRBV18 to TRBJ1-1, with unresolved D. The V gene's germline CDR1 is KGHSH and CDR2 LQKENI. V gave up 1 base and J gave up 6 bases, with 12 bases separating them. This CDR3 spans 14 amino acids. In DNA, the CDR3 is TGTGCCAGCTCACCACAGGGTAGTAGCGCTGAAGCTTTCTTT. This gives the protein CASSPQGSSAEAFF.

The CDR3 DNA reads as TGTGCCAGCAGTGAAACTCCGGGAACCCAAGAGACCCAGTACTTC. Protein: CASSETPGTQETQYF. The chain employs TRBV6-1 and TRBJ2-5; a possible D gene is TRBD2 (5 bases). Germline V gene data show CDR1 as MNHNS and CDR2 as SASEGT. The CDR3 runs to 15 residues. V was clipped by 2 bases and J by 1 base, with 11 bases between them.

V gene TRBV2 combines with J gene TRBJ2-4, with D possibly TRBD1 on 5 matching bases. The V gene lost 8 bases and the J gene lost 5 bases, with 16 bases spanning the gap. Germline assignment: CDR1 SNHLY and CDR2 FYNNEI. The CDR3 is 14 residues long. CDR3 DNA sequence: TGTGCCAGCGCCACGCAGGGTGGTGAAAACATTCAGTACTTC. Translated: CASATQGGENIQYF.

This chain connects TRBV20-1 to TRBJ2-3, with no clear D. V dropped 3 bases and J dropped 2 bases, with 9 bases sitting between them. The CDR3 loop spans 13 amino acids. The germline V gene encodes CDR1 DFQATT and CDR2 SNEGSKA (reference sequence). CDR3 nucleotide sequence: TGCAGTGCTAGTAGGGAATACACAGATACGCAGTATTTT. Its protein product is CSASREYTDTQYF.

The chain has TRBV9 and TRBJ2-2, with D unresolved. CDR1 and CDR2 (germline): SGDLS, YYNGEE. Trimming removed 2 bases at V and 3 bases at J, with 8 bases between. This CDR3 has 14 amino acids. The DNA for the CDR3 is TGTGCCAGCAGCGTCATTCGGGACACCGGGGAGCTGTTTTTT. Translating it yields CASSVIRDTGELFF.